Shown below are 18 T cell receptor beta chains from a single sample sequenced in a study of cytomegalovirus exposure and HLA in healthy donors. Researchers ran the PCR with 60 Vbeta and 13 Jbeta primers. Profiled with immunoSEQ multiplex PCR; TCRdb holds only in-frame clones, not every one. The table shows roughly 99,000 clones, with 60% to 85% occurring only once. Sequences were obtained from PBMCs. The receptors stem from a man between 60 and 75 years old in good health and CMV-seropositive.

Details on this clone: The same CDR3 is also encoded by other DNA sequences in this sample. This chain links TRBV5-1 with TRBJ1-2, with TRBD1 as a possible D gene (5 bases). Germline CDR1 and CDR2: SGHRS and YFSETQ. The CDR3 consists of 12 residues. Trimming removed 0 bases from V and 8 bases from J, with 8 bases in between. In nucleotides, the CDR3 is TGCGCCAGCAGCTTGGGAACAGGAGGCTACACCTTC. Amino acid sequence: CASSLGTGGYTF.

The gene calls are TRBV5-1 and TRBJ2-7; 8 positions agree with TRBD1. This CDR3 has 16 residues. Germline values: CDR1 SGHRS, CDR2 YFSETQ. V lost 0 bases and J lost 2; bases outside the gene matches: 7. The CDR3 sequence: CASSLVTGTGAYEQYF. The CDR3 DNA reads TGCGCCAGCAGCTTGGTTACAGGGACAGGAGCCTACGAGCAGTACTTC.

The chain is built from TRBV5-5 and TRBJ2-7; D perhaps matches TRBD1 (6 bases). The CDR3 totals 16 residues. Germline values: CDR1 SGHKS, CDR2 YYEKEE (reference sequence). With 4 bases removed from V and 9 bases from J, the gap between germline ends came to 26 bases. The CDR3 DNA sequence: TGTGCCAGCAGCGTAACGCCCCTCTCTGGGGGCGCTTGGCAGTACTTC. Its protein product is CASSVTPLSGGAWQYF.

This clone was picked up one time. This sequence joins TRBV10-3 and TRBJ2-7; the D gene is possibly TRBD2 (6 bases). CDR1 is ENHRY, CDR2 SYGVKD, per germline. Trimming pared 7 bases from V and 6 bases from J, leaving 10 bases between. There are 11 residues in the CDR3. CDR3 DNA sequence: TGTGCCATCATGGAGGGAGCCGAGCAGTACTTC. This codes for CAIMEGAEQYF.

The V call is TRBV11-2, the J call TRBJ1-1, with 7 bases fitting TRBD1. CDR1 and CDR2 (germline): SGHAT, FQNNGV. The CDR3 extends over 14 amino acids. Trimming at V came to 2 bases and at J to 4 bases, leaving 4 bases not matched to a gene. The CDR3 DNA reads TGTGCCAGCAGCTTATCCACAGGGGCCACTGAAGCTTTCTTT. Translation gives CASSLSTGATEAFF.

The chain has TRBV5-6 and TRBJ2-7; the D gene is possibly TRBD2 (6 bases). V dropped 0 bases and J dropped 3 bases, with 13 bases sitting between them. The CDR3 extends over 15 amino acids. Germline V gives CDR1 SGHDT, CDR2 YYEEEE. The CDR3 region is CASSLGGGSNYEQYF. DNA of the CDR3: TGTGCCAGCAGCTTGGGTGGGGGGTCTAACTACGAGCAGTACTTC.

This rearrangement joins TRBV5-1 to TRBJ1-1; tentative D call: TRBD1 (5 bases). Per the germline V gene, CDR1 is SGHRS and CDR2 is YFSETQ. CDR3 length equals 16 residues. Trimming left V 1 base short and J 2 bases short, with 15 bases between. In DNA, the CDR3 is TGCGCCAGCAGCTTGTCAGGGTTCTTGGGTAACACTGAAGCTTTCTTT. This sequence encodes CASSLSGFLGNTEAFF.

The chain couples TRBV4-2 to TRBJ2-3; 11 positions agree with TRBD2. This CDR3 has 19 amino acids. From germline, CDR1 is LGHNA and CDR2 YNFKEQ. The V gene end was trimmed by 0 bases and the J gene end by 4 bases; junction bases not matched to a gene: 12. The CDR3 here is CASSQDELAGVSRADTQYF. The DNA of the CDR3 is TGTGCCAGCAGCCAAGATGAACTAGCGGGGGTCTCCCGGGCAGATACGCAGTATTTT.

This clone was detected once. The chain employs TRBV25-1 and TRBJ2-3, with D maybe TRBD2 (5 bases). Germline V CDR1 and CDR2: MGHDK, SYGVNS. V gave up 3 bases and J gave up 0 bases, with 16 bases separating them. There are 17 residues in the CDR3. DNA for the CDR3: TGTGCCAGCAGTGACTCGGGGTTGAGGCGGAGCACAGATACGCAGTATTTT. Its protein is CASSDSGLRRSTDTQYF.

This clone was seen just once. The V call is TRBV10-3, the J call TRBJ1-6; 7 bases fit TRBD1. J lost 8 bases, V lost 6 bases, and 7 bases had no gene match. Germline-derived CDR1 and CDR2 are ENHRY and SYGVKD. The CDR3 has 14 amino acids. CDR3 region: CAIRQQGIDSPLHF. The CDR3 DNA sequence: TGTGCCATCAGGCAACAGGGGATTGATTCACCCCTCCACTTT.

This chain links TRBV11-2 with TRBJ2-3; weak D call: TRBD1 (6 bases). Germline assignment: CDR1 SGHAT and CDR2 FQNNGV. This CDR3 has 15 amino acids. The V and J ends lost 1 base and 0 bases respectively, with 8 bases between them. The CDR3 region is CASSLAGHSTDTQYF. Written as DNA, the CDR3 is TGTGCCAGCAGCTTAGCGGGACATAGCACAGATACGCAGTATTTT.

The chain carries TRBV5-4 and TRBJ2-3; TRBD2 matches at 12 bases. The germline V gene encodes CDR1 SGHNT and CDR2 YYREEE (reference sequence). The CDR3 sequence is 15 residues long. V lost 3 bases to trimming and J lost 6 bases; unmatched junction nucleotides: 5. CDR3 nucleotide sequence: TGTGCCAGCAGCTCCCGGACTAGCGGGACGGATACGCAGTATTTT. Protein product: CASSSRTSGTDTQYF.

In its sample, this clone was seen once. The chain combines TRBV5-1 with TRBJ1-2, with 7 bases lining up with TRBD1. The CDR3 is 16 amino acids. The junction had 6 bases not matched to a gene; V was cut back by 0 bases and J by 1 base. Germline lookup yields CDR1 SGHRS and CDR2 YFSETQ. CDR3 sequence reads: CASSLGGDSFNYGYTF. CDR3 bases: TGCGCCAGCAGCTTGGGGGGGGACAGTTTTAACTATGGCTACACCTTC. The entire variable domain, with the rest obtained from reference TRBV5-1 and TRBJ1-2, is as follows: KAGVTQTPRYLIKTRGQQVTLSCSPISGHRSVSWYQQTPGQGLQFLFEYFSETQRNKGNFPGRFSGRQFSNSRSEMNVSTLELGDSALYLCASSLGGDSFNYGYTFGSGTRLTVV.

The gene calls are TRBV27 and TRBJ2-7, with D perhaps matching TRBD2 (6 bases). This CDR3 spans 14 amino acids. From germline, CDR1 is MNHEY and CDR2 SMNVEV (reference sequence). V lost 10 bases to trimming and J lost 5 bases, with 21 bases between them. As DNA, the CDR3 is TGTGCCACCTCCCCGGGGACTTGGGGGAACGAGCAGTACTTC. Its protein is CATSPGTWGNEQYF.

To note about this clone: An end of the junction does not agree with germline; a read error may underlie this. The same CDR3 can be traced to other DNA sequences in this sample. The CDR3 is CASSPGQGWRYEQYF. The CDR3 DNA follows: TGTGCCAGCAGCCCTGGACAGGGTTGGAGGTACGAGCAATACTTC. The chain couples TRBV7-9 to TRBJ2-7; TRBD1 agrees at 8 bases. The germline V gene encodes CDR1 SEHNR and CDR2 FQNEAQ (reference sequence). The CDR3 is 15 amino acids.

The chain uses TRBV5-1 and TRBJ1-2; TRBD1 matches 9 bases. Germline CDR1 is SGHRS and CDR2 is YFSETQ. With V trimmed by 0 bases and J by 7 bases, 4 bases remained unmatched. The CDR3 loop spans 14 amino acids. This chain's CDR3 is CASSLAGQGPGYTF. Here the CDR3 DNA reads TGCGCCAGCAGCTTGGCTGGACAGGGGCCTGGCTACACCTTC.

The genes are TRBV5-8 and TRBJ1-1; D remains unclear. Germline CDR1 and CDR2: SGHTS and YDEGEE. Trimming pared 0 bases from V and 3 bases from J, leaving 3 bases between. The length of the CDR3 is 12 residues. CDR3 amino acids: CASSLVDTEAFF. The CDR3 bases are TGTGCCAGCAGCTTGGTCGACACTGAAGCTTTCTTT.

CDR3 sequence reads: CASNRQGEASPLHF. The DNA of the CDR3 is TGTGCCAGCAATAGACAGGGCGAGGCTTCACCCCTCCACTTT. The chain uses TRBV6-5 and TRBJ1-6, with 7 bases that match TRBD1. The CDR3 runs to 14 residues. The ends lost 7 bases at V and 9 bases at J; junction bases unmatched: 9. Germline V gene lookup returns CDR1 MNHEY and CDR2 SVGAGI.